A single sample is the source of the 14 T cell receptor beta chains below, sequenced in a study of blood T cell repertoires in COVID-19. The repertoire was sequenced with immunoSEQ multiplex PCR; TCRdb's copy has only in-frame clones and lacks some. The sample has 54,000 or so clones; about 82% are singletons. The sample comprised peripheral blood. The receptors shown here come from a woman older than 75 with acute or convalescent COVID-19.

The DNA of the CDR3 is TGTGCCAGTATCTTCCCGGGACAGGGGAACACTGAAGCTTTCTTT. Amino acid sequence: CASIFPGQGNTEAFF. The chain employs TRBV2 and TRBJ1-1; TRBD1 agrees at 9 bases. V trimming: 9 bases; J trimming: 1 base; junction bases outside the gene matches: 9. CDR1 and CDR2 from the germline V gene are SNHLY and FYNNEI. The CDR3 has 15 residues.

This clone was recorded a few times. The genes are TRBV30 and TRBJ1-5; 9 bases align to TRBD1. Germline V gene sequence: CDR1 GTSNPN, CDR2 SVGIG (reference sequence). V lost 1 base to trimming and J lost 9 bases; unmatched junction nucleotides: 7. The CDR3 runs 14 residues. In DNA, the CDR3 is TGTGCCTGGAGTGGAGGGACAGGGCGTTTGCCCCAGCATTTT. Its translation: CAWSGGTGRLPQHF.

This chain connects TRBV7-6 to TRBJ1-3, with TRBD1 as a possible D gene (5 bases). Germline V CDR1 and CDR2: SGHVS, FNYEAQ. Trimming pared 4 bases from V and 4 bases from J, leaving 11 bases between. The CDR3 runs 14 residues. CDR3 coding DNA: TGTGCCAGCAGCTCGGGACTGTCGGGAAACACCATATATTTT. It specifies CASSSGLSGNTIYF.

The chain uses TRBV5-6 and TRBJ2-3; D perhaps matches TRBD2 (5 bases). This CDR3 is built from 12 residues. Per the germline V gene, CDR1 is SGHDT and CDR2 is YYEEEE. V was pared by 4 bases and J by 14 bases, with 17 bases between. CDR3 loop: CASSGERDGRYF. The CDR3 bases are TGTGCCAGCAGCGGTGAGAGGGATGGTCGGTATTTT.

This chain joins TRBV7-9 and TRBJ1-2; D is perhaps TRBD1 (6 bases). V gave up 5 bases and J gave up 0 bases, with 16 bases separating them. CDR3 length equals 16 residues. The germline V gene has CDR1 SEHNR and CDR2 FQNEAQ (reference sequence). CDR3 sequence reads: CASSPPEGVANYGYTF. The CDR3 DNA is TGTGCCAGCAGCCCACCAGAGGGGGTGGCTAACTATGGCTACACCTTC.

The rearrangement links TRBV5-1 to TRBJ2-7; D might be TRBD2 (6 bases). CDR1 SGHRS and CDR2 YFSETQ come from the germline V gene. Trimming stripped 4 bases from V and 3 bases from J, with 14 bases between. The CDR3 spans 14 residues. The CDR3 region has the DNA TGCGCCAGCAGCCCCCGGGAGATAGGCTACGAGCAGTACTTC. Translation: CASSPREIGYEQYF.

The CDR3 loop reads CAWSVSGQGNSPLHF. The CDR3, as DNA: TGTGCCTGGAGTGTCTCGGGACAGGGGAATTCACCCCTCCACTTT. The J gene is TRBJ1-6, the V gene TRBV30, with 10 bases identical to TRBD1. The CDR3 covers 15 residues. Trimming took 0 bases from V and 7 from J; bases not matched to a gene: 3. CDR1 is GTSNPN and CDR2 is SVGIG in the germline V gene (reference sequence). Full variable domain (remainder filled in from reference TRBV30 and TRBJ1-6): SQTIHQWPATLVQPVGSPLSLECTVEGTSNPNLYWYRQAAGRGLQLLFYSVGIGQISSEVPQNLSASRPQDRQFILSSKKLLLSDSGFYLCAWSVSGQGNSPLHFGNGTRLTVT.

The V gene is TRBV6-5, the J gene TRBJ2-7, with D possibly TRBD1 on 6 matching bases. Germline CDR1 reads MNHEY; CDR2 reads SVGAGI. The CDR3 runs to 14 residues. Deletions cut 5 bases from V and 2 bases from J, with 13 bases between. The CDR3 is CASSPGTTTYEQYV. The CDR3 DNA reads as TGTGCCAGCAGTCCCGGGACAACAACCTACGAGCAGTACGTC.

In this sample, this clone turned up once. The chain employs TRBV29-1 and TRBJ1-1; 8 positions agree with TRBD1. The CDR3 extends over 13 amino acids. Looked up from germline, CDR1 is SQVTM and CDR2 is ANQGSEA. V was clipped by 7 bases and J by 4 bases; unmatched bases: 8. CDR3 region: CSATGGVGTEAFF. CDR3 nucleotides: TGCAGCGCAACAGGGGGAGTGGGCACTGAAGCTTTCTTT.

The chain joins TRBV12-3 or TRBV12-4 to TRBJ2-4; no firm D call. The CDR3 extends over 13 amino acids. V lost 8 bases to trimming and J lost 7 bases, with 15 bases between them. The CDR3 reads CASGPQGPNIQYF. In nucleotides, the CDR3 is TGTGCCAGCGGGCCCCAAGGCCCGAACATTCAGTACTTC.

The chain recombines TRBV7-3 with TRBJ2-1; D gene ambiguous. This CDR3 contains 13 residues. From germline, CDR1 is SGHTA and CDR2 FQGTGA. The ends were cut back, 5 bases at V and 5 bases at J, with 10 bases in the middle. CDR3 residues: CASSPSVNNEQFF. The CDR3 DNA sequence: TGTGCCAGCAGCCCTTCGGTGAACAATGAGCAGTTCTTC.

The chain joins TRBV6-2 or TRBV6-3 to TRBJ2-7; 9 bases agree with TRBD2. CDR3 length: 16 residues. The junction had 7 bases not matched to a gene; V was cut back by 4 bases and J by 0 bases. Germline CDR1 MNHEY, CDR2 SVGEGT. CDR3 protein: CASSSSTSGFSYEQYV. CDR3 bases: TGTGCCAGCAGTTCCTCGACTAGCGGATTCTCCTACGAGCAGTACGTC.

The rearrangement joins TRBV3-1 (or the pseudogene TRBV3-2) to TRBJ1-1; D uncertain. V dropped 1 base and J dropped 1 base, with 4 bases sitting between them. This CDR3 has 13 residues. Germline CDR1 reads LGHDT; CDR2 reads YNNKEL (reference sequence). The DNA of the CDR3 is TGTGCCAGCAGCCAAGTCAGGAACACTGAAGCTTTCTTT. Amino acid sequence: CASSQVRNTEAFF.

Only one count was recorded for this clone. DNA of the CDR3: TGTGCCAGCAGCCCCCCCAGAAGGGAGGGCCGAAATGAGCAGTTCTTC. It translates to CASSPPRREGRNEQFF. The chain combines TRBV7-9 with TRBJ2-1, with 7 nucleotides matching TRBD2. This CDR3 region has 16 residues. Per germline, CDR1 SEHNR and CDR2 FQNEAQ (reference sequence). V shed 5 bases and J 7 bases; nucleotides not matched to a gene: 14.